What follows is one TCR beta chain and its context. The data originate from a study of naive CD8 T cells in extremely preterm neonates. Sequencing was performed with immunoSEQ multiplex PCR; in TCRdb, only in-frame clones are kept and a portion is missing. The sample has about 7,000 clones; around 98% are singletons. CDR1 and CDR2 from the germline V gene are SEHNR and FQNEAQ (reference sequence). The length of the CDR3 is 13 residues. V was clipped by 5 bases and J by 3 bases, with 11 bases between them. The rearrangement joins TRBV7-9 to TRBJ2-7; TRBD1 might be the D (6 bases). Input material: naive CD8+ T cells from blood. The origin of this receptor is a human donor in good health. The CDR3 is CASSPTGNYEQYF. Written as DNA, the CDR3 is TGTGCCAGCAGCCCGACAGGAAACTACGAGCAGTACTTC. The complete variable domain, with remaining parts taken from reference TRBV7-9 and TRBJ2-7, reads DTGVSQNPRHKITKRGQNVTFRCDPISEHNRLYWYRQTLGQGPEFLTYFQNEAQLEKSRLLSDRFSAERPKGSFSTLEIQRTEQGDSAMYLCASSPTGNYEQYFGPGTRLTVT.